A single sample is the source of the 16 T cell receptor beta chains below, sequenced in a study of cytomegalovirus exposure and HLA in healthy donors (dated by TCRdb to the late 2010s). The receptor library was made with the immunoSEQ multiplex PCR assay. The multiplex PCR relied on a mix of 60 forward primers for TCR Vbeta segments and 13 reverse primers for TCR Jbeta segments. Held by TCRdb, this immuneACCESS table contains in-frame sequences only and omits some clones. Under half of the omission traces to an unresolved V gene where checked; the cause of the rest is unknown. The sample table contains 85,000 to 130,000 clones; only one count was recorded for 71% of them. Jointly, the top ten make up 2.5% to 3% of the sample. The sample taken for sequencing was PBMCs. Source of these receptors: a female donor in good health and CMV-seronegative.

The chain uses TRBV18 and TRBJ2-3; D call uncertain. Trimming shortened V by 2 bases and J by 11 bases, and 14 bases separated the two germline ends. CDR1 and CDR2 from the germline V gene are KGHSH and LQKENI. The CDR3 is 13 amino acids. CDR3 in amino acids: CASSPETTDQQYF. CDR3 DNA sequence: TGTGCCAGCTCACCAGAAACAACCGATCAGCAGTATTTT.

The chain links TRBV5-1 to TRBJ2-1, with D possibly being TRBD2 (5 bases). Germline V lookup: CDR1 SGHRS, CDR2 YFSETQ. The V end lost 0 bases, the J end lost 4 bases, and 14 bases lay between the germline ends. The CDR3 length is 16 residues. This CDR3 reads CASSLALAGPYNEQFF. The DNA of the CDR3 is TGCGCCAGCAGCTTGGCGTTGGCGGGCCCGTACAATGAGCAGTTCTTC.

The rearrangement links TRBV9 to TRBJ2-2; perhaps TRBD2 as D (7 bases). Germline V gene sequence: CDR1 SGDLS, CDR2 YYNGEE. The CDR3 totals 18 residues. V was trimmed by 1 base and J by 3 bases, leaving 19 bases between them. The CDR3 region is CASSVSREGGRHTGELFF. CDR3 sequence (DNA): TGTGCCAGCAGCGTATCAAGGGAGGGGGGGAGGCACACCGGGGAGCTGTTTTTT. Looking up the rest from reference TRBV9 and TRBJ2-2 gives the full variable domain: DSGVTQTPKHLITATGQRVTLRCSPRSGDLSVYWYQQSLDQGLQFLIQYYNGEERAKGNILERFSAQQFPDLHSELNLSSLELGDSALYFCASSVSREGGRHTGELFFGEGSRLTVL.

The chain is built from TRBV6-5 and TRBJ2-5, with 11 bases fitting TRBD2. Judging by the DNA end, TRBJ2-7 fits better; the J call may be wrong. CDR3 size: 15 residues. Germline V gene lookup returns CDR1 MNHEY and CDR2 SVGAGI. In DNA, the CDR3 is TGTGCCAGCAGTCCTACTAGCGGGAGAAAGTTCGAGCAGTACTTC. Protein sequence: CASSPTSGRKFEQYF.

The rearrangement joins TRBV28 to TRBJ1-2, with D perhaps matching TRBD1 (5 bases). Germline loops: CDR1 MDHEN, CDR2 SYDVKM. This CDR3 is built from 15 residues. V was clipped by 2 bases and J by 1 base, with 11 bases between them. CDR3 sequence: CASSLREGRNYGYTF. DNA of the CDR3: TGTGCCAGCAGTTTACGGGAGGGGCGTAACTATGGCTACACCTTC.

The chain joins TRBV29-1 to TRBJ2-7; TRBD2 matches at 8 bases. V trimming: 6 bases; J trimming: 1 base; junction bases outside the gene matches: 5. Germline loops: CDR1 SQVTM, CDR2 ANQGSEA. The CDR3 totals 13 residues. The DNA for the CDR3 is TGCAGCGTGGACCAGCGGGGGTCCTACGAGCAGTACTTC. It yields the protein CSVDQRGSYEQYF.

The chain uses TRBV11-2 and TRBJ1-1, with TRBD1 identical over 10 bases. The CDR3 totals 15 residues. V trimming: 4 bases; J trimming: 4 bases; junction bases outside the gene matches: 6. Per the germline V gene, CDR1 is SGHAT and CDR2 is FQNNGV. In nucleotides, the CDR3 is TGTGCCAGCAGCTATCCCCGGGACAGGGGCACTGAAGCTTTCTTT. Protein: CASSYPRDRGTEAFF.

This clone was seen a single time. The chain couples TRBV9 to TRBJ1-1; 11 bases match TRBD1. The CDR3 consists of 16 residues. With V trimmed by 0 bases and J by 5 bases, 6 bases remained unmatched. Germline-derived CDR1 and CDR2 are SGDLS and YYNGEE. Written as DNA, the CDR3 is TGTGCCAGCAGCGTAGGGACAGGGGGCTTCTTGACTGAAGCTTTCTTT. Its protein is CASSVGTGGFLTEAFF.

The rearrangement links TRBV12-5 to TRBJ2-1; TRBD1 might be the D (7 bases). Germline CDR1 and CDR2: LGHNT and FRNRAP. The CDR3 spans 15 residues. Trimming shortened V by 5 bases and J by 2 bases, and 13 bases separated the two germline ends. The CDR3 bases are TGTGCTAGTGGTGACCAGGGGGGAGCCTACAATGAGCAGTTCTTC. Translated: CASGDQGGAYNEQFF.

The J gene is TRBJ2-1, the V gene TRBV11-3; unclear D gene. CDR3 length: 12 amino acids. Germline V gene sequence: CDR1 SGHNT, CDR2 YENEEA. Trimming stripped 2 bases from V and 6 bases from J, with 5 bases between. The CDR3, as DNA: TGTGCCAGCAGCTTATTCTCCAATGAGCAGTTCTTC. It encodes CASSLFSNEQFF. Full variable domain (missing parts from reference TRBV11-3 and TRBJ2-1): EAGVVQSPRYKIIEKKQPVAFWCNPISGHNTLYWYLQNLGQGPELLIRYENEEAVDDSQLPKDRFSAERLKGVDSTLKIQPAELGDSAVYLCASSLFSNEQFFGPGTRLTVL.

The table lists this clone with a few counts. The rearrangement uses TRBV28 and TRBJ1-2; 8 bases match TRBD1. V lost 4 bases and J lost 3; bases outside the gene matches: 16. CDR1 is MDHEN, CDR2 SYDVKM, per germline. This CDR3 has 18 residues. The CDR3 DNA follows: TGTGCCAGCAGTTCGCTGACAGGGGCGCTCCCCCCGGACTATGGCTACACCTTC. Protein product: CASSSLTGALPPDYGYTF.

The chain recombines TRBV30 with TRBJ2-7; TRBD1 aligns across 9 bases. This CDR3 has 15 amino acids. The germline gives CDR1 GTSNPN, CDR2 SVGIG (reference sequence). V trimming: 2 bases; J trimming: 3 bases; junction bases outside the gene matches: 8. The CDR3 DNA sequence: TGTGCCTGGAGTTACTCCGGGACAGGGTACTACGAGCAGTACTTC. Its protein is CAWSYSGTGYYEQYF.

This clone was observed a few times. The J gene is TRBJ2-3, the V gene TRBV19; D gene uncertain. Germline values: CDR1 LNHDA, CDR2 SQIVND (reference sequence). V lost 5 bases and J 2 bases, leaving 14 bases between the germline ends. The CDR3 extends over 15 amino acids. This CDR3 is CASSPWASNTDTQYF. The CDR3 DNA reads TGTGCCAGTAGTCCTTGGGCTTCGAACACAGATACGCAGTATTTT. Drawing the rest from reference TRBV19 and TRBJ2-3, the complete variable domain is DGGITQSPKYLFRKEGQNVTLSCEQNLNHDAMYWYRQDPGQGLRLIYYSQIVNDFQKGDIAEGYSVSREKKESFPLTVTSAQKNPTAFYLCASSPWASNTDTQYFGPGTRLTVL.

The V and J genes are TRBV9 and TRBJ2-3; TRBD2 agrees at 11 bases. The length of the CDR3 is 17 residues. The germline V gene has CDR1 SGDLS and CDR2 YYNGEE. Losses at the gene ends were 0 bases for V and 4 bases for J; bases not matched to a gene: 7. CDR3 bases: TGTGCCAGCAGCGTAGGTTTAGCGGGAGGGCGATCAGATACGCAGTATTTT. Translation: CASSVGLAGGRSDTQYF.

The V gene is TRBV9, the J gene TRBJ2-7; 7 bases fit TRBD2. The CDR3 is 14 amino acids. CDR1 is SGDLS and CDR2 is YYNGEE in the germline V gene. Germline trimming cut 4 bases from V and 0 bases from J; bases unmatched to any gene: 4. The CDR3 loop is CASSLGGSSYEQYF. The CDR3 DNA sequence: TGTGCCAGCAGCCTGGGGGGGAGCTCCTACGAGCAGTACTTC.

CDR3 region: CAWSAGRDPSGGTTEAFF. The CDR3 nucleotides are TGTGCCTGGAGTGCTGGGCGGGATCCATCTGGAGGTACCACTGAAGCTTTCTTT. The chain has TRBV30 and TRBJ1-1; no firm D call. Germline loops: CDR1 GTSNPN, CDR2 SVGIG (reference sequence). CDR3 length equals 18 residues. With 1 base removed from V and 4 bases from J, the gap between germline ends came to 25 bases.